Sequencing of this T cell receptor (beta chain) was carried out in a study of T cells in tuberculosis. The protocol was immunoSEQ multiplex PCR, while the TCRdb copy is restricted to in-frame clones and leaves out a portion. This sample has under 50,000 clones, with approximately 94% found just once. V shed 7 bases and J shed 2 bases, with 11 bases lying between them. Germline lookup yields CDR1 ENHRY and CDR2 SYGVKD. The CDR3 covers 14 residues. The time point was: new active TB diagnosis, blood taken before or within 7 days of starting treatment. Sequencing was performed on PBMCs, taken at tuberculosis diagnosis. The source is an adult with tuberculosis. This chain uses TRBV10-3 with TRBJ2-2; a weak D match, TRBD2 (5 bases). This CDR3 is CAITGNPNTGELFF. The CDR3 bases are TGTGCCATCACGGGGAATCCAAACACCGGGGAGCTGTTTTTT.